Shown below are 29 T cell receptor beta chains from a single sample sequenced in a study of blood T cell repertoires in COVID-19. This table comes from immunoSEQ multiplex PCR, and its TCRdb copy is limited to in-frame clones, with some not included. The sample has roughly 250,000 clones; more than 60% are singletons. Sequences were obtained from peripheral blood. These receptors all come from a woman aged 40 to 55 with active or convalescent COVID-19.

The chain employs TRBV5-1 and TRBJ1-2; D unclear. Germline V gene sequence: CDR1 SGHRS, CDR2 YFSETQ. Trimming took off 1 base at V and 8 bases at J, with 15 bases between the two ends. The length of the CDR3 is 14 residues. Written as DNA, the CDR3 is TGCGCCAGCAGCTTGTCCGCGGGCCATGGGGGCTACACCTTC. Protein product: CASSLSAGHGGYTF.

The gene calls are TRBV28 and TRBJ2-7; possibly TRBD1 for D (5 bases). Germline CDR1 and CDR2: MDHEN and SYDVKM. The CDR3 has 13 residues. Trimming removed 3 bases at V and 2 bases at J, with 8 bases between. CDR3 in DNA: TGTGCCAGCAGTTTTGCAGGGACCTACGAGCAGTACTTC. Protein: CASSFAGTYEQYF.

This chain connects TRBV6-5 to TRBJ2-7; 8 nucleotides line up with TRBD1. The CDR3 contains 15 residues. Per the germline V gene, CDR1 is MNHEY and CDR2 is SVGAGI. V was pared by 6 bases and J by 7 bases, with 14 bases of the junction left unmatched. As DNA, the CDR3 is TGTGCCAGCAGCCTCCTTCGGACAGGGATGGGGGAGCAGTACGTC. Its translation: CASSLLRTGMGEQYV.

As DNA, the CDR3 is TGTGCCAGCAGTCCCGTAGTAGGACTCGAGCAGTACTTC. It yields the protein CASSPVVGLEQYF. The chain is built from TRBV12-3 or TRBV12-4 and TRBJ2-7, with D maybe TRBD2 (5 bases). The CDR3 covers 13 residues. The V end lost 5 bases, the J end lost 6 bases, and 14 bases lay between the germline ends.

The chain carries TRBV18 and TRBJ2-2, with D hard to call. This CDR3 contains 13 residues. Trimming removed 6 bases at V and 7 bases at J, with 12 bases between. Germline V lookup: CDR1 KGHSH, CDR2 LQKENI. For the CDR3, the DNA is TGTGCCAGCTCGCCTACAGAAATCGGGGAGCTGTTTTTT. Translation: CASSPTEIGELFF.

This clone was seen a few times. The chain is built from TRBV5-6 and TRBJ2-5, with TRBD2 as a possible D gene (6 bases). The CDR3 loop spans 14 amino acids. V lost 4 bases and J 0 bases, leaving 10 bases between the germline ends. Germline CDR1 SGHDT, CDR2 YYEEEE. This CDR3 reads CASSGRDYQETQYF. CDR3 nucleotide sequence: TGTGCCAGCAGCGGTAGGGACTACCAAGAGACCCAGTACTTC.

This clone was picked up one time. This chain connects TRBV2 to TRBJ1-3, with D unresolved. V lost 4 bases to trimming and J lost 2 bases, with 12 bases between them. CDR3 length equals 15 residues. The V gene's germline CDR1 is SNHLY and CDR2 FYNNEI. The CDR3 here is CASSVGGYPGNTIYF. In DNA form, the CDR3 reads TGTGCCAGCAGTGTAGGCGGCTATCCTGGAAACACCATATATTTT. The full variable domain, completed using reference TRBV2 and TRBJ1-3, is EPEVTQTPSHQVTQMGQEVILRCVPISNHLYFYWYRQILGQKVEFLVSFYNNEISEKSEIFDDQFSVERPDGSNFTLKIRSTKLEDSAMYFCASSVGGYPGNTIYFGEGSWLTVV.

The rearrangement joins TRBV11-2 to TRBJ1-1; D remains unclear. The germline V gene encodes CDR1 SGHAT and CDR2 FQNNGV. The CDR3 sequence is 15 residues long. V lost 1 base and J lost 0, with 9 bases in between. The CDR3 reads CASSLGGGMNTEAFF. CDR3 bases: TGTGCCAGCAGCTTAGGAGGAGGGATGAACACTGAAGCTTTCTTT.

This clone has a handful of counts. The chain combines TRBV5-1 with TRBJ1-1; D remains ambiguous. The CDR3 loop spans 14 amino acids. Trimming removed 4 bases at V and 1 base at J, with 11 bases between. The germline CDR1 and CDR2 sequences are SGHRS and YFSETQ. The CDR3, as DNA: TGCGCCAGCAGCGTCCGAACAAGGAACACTGAAGCTTTCTTT. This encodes CASSVRTRNTEAFF.

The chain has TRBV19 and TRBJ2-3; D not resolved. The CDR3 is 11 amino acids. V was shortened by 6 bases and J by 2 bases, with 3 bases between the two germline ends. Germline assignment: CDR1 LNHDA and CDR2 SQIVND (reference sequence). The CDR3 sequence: CASRHTDTQYF. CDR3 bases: TGTGCCAGTAGACACACAGATACGCAGTATTTT. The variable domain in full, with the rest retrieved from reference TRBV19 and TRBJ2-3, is DGGITQSPKYLFRKEGQNVTLSCEQNLNHDAMYWYRQDPGQGLRLIYYSQIVNDFQKGDIAEGYSVSREKKESFPLTVTSAQKNPTAFYLCASRHTDTQYFGPGTRLTVL.

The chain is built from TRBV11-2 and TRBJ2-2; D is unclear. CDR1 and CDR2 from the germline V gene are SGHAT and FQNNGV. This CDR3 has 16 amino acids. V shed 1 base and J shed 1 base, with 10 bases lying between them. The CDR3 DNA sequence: TGTGCCAGCAGCTTAGGAATCTCGGGGAACACCGGGGAGCTGTTTTTT. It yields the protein CASSLGISGNTGELFF.

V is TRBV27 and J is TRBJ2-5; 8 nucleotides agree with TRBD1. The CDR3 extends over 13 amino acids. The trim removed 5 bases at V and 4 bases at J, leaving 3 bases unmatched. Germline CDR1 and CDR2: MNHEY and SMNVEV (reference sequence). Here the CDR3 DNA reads TGTGCCAGCAGTGAGGGGACAGGAGAGACCCAGTACTTC. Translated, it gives CASSEGTGETQYF.

CDR3 nucleotide sequence: TGCAGCGTCAACCTGTTGTCGGACAGATCTAACACTGAAGCTTTCTTT. As protein: CSVNLLSDRSNTEAFF. The chain links TRBV29-1 to TRBJ1-1; maybe TRBD1 (6 bases). Germline assignment: CDR1 SQVTM and CDR2 ANQGSEA. The V gene lost 6 bases and the J gene lost 2 bases, with 22 bases spanning the gap. This CDR3 spans 16 amino acids. The full variable domain, with the rest looked up from reference TRBV29-1 and TRBJ1-1, is SAVISQKPSRDICQRGTSLTIQCQVDSQVTMMFWYRQQPGQSLTLIATANQGSEATYESGFVIDKFPISRPNLTFSTLTVSNMSPEDSSIYLCSVNLLSDRSNTEAFFGQGTRLTVV.

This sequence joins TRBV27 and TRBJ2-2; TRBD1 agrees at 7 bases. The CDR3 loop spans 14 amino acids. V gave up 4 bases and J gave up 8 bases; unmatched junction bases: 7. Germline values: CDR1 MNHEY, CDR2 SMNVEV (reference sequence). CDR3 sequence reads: CASSSRQGRGELFF. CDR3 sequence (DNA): TGTGCCAGCAGTTCTCGACAGGGAAGGGGGGAGCTGTTTTTT.

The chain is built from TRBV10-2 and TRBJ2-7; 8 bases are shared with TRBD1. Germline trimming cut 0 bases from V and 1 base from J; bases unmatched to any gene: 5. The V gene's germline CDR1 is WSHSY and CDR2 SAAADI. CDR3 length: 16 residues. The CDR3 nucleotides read TGCGCCAGCAGTGAGTCCGGAGGACAGGGTTCCTACGAGCAGTACTTC. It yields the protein CASSESGGQGSYEQYF.

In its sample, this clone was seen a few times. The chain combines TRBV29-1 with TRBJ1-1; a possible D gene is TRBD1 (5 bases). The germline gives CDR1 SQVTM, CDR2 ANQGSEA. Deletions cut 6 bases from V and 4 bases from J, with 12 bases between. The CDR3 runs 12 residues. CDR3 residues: CSVRDAGTEAFF. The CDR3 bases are TGCAGCGTCAGGGATGCCGGCACTGAAGCTTTCTTT.

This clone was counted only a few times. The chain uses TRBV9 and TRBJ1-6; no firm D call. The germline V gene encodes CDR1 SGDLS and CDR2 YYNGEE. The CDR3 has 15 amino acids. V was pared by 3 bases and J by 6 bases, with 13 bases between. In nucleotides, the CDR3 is TGTGCCAGCAGCGCAATACAGAGACCTAATTCACCCCTCCACTTT. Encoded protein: CASSAIQRPNSPLHF. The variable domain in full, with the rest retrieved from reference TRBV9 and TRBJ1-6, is DSGVTQTPKHLITATGQRVTLRCSPRSGDLSVYWYQQSLDQGLQFLIQYYNGEERAKGNILERFSAQQFPDLHSELNLSSLELGDSALYFCASSAIQRPNSPLHFGNGTRLTVT.

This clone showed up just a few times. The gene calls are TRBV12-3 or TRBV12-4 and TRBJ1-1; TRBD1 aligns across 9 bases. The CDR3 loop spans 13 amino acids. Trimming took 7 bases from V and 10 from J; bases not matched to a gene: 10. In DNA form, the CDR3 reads TGTGCCAGCAACAGGGGGCGCGGGGTTGGAGCTTTCTTT. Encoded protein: CASNRGRGVGAFF.

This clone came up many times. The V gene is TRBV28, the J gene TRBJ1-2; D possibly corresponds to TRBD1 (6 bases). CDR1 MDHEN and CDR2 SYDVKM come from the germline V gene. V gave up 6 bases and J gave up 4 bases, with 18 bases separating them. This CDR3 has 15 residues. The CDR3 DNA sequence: TGTGCCAGCAGCACACCGGGACAAATTTCCTATGGCTACACCTTC. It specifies CASSTPGQISYGYTF.

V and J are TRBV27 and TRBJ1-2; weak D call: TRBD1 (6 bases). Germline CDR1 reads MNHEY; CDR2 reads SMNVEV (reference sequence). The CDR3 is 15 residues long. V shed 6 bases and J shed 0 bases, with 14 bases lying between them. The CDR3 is CASSSAGAANYGYTF. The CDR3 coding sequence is TGTGCCAGCAGCTCGGCGGGGGCGGCTAACTATGGCTACACCTTC.

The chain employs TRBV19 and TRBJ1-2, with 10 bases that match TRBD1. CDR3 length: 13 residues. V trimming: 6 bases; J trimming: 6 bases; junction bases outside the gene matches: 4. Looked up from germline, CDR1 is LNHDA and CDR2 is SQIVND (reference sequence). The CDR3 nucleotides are TGTGCCAGTAGGGCGACAGGGGGCGATGGCTACACCTTC. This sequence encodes CASRATGGDGYTF.

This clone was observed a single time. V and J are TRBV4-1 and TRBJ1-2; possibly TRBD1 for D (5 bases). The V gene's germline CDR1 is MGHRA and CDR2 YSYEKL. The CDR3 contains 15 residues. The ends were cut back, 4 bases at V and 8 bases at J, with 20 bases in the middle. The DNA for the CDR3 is TGCGCCAGCAGCCCGCCGAGCTGGAGGGGCACGGGCTACACCTTC. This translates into CASSPPSWRGTGYTF.

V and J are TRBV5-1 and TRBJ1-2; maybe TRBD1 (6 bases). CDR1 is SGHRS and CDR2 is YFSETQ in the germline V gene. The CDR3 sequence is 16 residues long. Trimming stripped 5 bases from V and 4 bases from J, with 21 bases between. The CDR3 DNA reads TGCGCCAGCAGTGAAACGACCTTGACAGGAATCTATGGCTACACCTTC. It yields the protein CASSETTLTGIYGYTF.

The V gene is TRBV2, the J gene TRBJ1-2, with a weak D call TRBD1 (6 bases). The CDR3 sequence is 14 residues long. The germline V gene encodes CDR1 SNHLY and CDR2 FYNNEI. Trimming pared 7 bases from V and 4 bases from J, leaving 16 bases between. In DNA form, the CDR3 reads TGTGCCAGCACCTACCGGGGGGCCGGCTATGGCTACACCTTC. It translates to CASTYRGAGYGYTF.

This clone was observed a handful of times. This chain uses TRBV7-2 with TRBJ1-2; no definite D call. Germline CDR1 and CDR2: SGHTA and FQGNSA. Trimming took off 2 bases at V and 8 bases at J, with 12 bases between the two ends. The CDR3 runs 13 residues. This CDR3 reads CASSLRGSWGYTF. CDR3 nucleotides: TGTGCCAGCAGCTTACGGGGAAGTTGGGGCTACACCTTC. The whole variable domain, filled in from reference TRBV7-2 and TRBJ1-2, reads GAGVSQSPSNKVTEKGKDVELRCDPISGHTALYWYRQSLGQGLEFLIYFQGNSAPDKSGLPSDRFSAERTGGSVSTLTIQRTQQEDSAVYLCASSLRGSWGYTFGSGTRLTVV.

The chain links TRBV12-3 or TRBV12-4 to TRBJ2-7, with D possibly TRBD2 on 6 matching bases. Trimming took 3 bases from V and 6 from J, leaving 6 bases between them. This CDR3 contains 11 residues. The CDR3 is CASSLEGEQYF. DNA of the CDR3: TGTGCCAGCAGTTTGGAGGGCGAGCAGTACTTC.

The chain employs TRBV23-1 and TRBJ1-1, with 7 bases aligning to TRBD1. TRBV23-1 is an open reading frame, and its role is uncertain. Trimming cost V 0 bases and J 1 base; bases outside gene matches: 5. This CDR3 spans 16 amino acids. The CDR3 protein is CASSQSLEGANTEAFF. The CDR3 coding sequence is TGCGCCAGCAGTCAATCGTTGGAGGGGGCGAACACTGAAGCTTTCTTT.

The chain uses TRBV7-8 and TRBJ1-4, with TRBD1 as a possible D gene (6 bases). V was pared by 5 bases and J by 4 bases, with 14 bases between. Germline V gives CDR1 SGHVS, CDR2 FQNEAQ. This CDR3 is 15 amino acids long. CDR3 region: CASSAQGYINEKLFF. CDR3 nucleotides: TGTGCCAGCAGCGCTCAGGGGTATATTAATGAAAAACTGTTTTTT.

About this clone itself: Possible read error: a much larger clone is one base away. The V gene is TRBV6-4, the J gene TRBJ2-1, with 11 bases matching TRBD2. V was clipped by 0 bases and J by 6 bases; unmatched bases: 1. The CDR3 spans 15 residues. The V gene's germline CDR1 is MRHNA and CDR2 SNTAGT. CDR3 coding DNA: TGTGCCAGCAGTGACTCTAGCGGGGGGGGCAATGAGCAGTTCTTC. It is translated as CASSDSSGGGNEQFF.